A selection of T cell receptor beta chains follows, all from one sample in a study of blood T cell repertoires in COVID-19. Sequencing used immunoSEQ multiplex PCR; TCRdb keeps in-frame clones, though not all of them. The sample records approximately 10,000 clones, around 77% being singletons. The material sequenced was peripheral blood. The receptors come from a human donor in a cohort sampled during active COVID-19. Each CDR3 is given with its conserved first and last residue. The order of the fields is D gene, clone size, J gene, V gene, CDR3 DNA, CDR3 protein. A D gene is named only where the DNA matches it firmly. The size of a clone is reported for some rows only, either as once, few or many, or as a class for expanded clones.

. few TRBJ1-5 TRBV20-1 TGCAGTGCTAGTGCCGGGGGGAGATATAGCAATCAGCCCCAGCATTTT CSASAGGRYSNQPQHF
TRBD1 . TRBJ1-2 TRBV29-1 TGCAGCGTTGTGACAGGGAACTATGGCTACACCTTC CSVVTGNYGYTF
. few TRBJ2-2 TRBV19 TGTGCCAGTAGTGCGGACAGTTATACGACCGGGGAGCTGTTTTTT CASSADSYTTGELFF
TRBD1 . TRBJ2-1 TRBV9 TGTGCCAGCAGCGTTGACCCCGGACAGGTATACAATGAGCAGTTCTTC CASSVDPGQVYNEQFF
. few TRBJ1-1 TRBV19 TGTGCCAGTAGTATAGTTGGTCCAACAGCGAACACTGAAGCTTTCTTT CASSIVGPTANTEAFF
TRBD1 once TRBJ1-5 TRBV28 TGTGCCAGCAGTGACAGGGGGCTCAATCAGCCCCAGCATTTT CASSDRGLNQPQHF
. . TRBJ2-7 TRBV7-9 TGTGCCAGCGCCCGGGGGTCCGAGCAGTACTTC CASARGSEQYF
. few TRBJ1-2 TRBV4-1 TGCGCCAGCAGCCAAGACGGTTATGGCTACACCTTC CASSQDGYGYTF
TRBD2 once TRBJ2-5 TRBV7-7 TGTGCCAGCAGCCCCGGACTAGCGGGACAAGAGACCCAGTACTTC CASSPGLAGQETQYF
TRBD1 . TRBJ1-1 TRBV18 TGTGCCAGCTCAACGGAACAGGGGCGGAACACTGAAGCTTTCTTT CASSTEQGRNTEAFF
TRBD2 few TRBJ2-1 TRBV9 TGTGCCAGCAGCCCCCGGACTAGCGGGGGATTGCGGAATGAGCAGTTCTTC CASSPRTSGGLRNEQFF
TRBD1 . TRBJ2-7 TRBV7-3 TGTGCCAGCAGCTTCGGAGGGACAGGGCCATACGAGCAGTACTTC CASSFGGTGPYEQYF
. . TRBJ1-2 TRBV11-2 TGTGCCAGCAGCTTAGAAAGTATTTTCATGACATCCAATGGCTACACCTTC CASSLESIFMTSNGYTF
. few TRBJ2-1 TRBV7-2 TGTGCCAGCAGCTTAGGGGGGGTAGTGAATGAGCAGTTCTTC CASSLGGVVNEQFF
. . TRBJ2-2 TRBV7-9 TGTGCCAGCAGCCCGGACTCCGGGGAGCTGTTTTTT CASSPDSGELFF
TRBD1 . TRBJ1-1 TRBV30 TGTGCCTGGAGTTTCAGGGGGGCCACTGAAGCTTTCTTT CAWSFRGATEAFF
TRBD1 . TRBJ1-5 TRBV7-9 TGTGCCAGCAGCTTCCACAGGGGTATTCAGCCCCAGCATTTT CASSFHRGIQPQHF
TRBD1 once TRBJ1-2 TRBV11-2 TGTGCCAGCAGCCCCAGGGGGACCTATGGCTACACCTTC CASSPRGTYGYTF
. . TRBJ2-7 TRBV20-1 TGCAGTGCTAGTTCACCCTTGTCGACTTACGAGCAGTACTTC CSASSPLSTYEQYF
TRBD1 few TRBJ2-7 TRBV11-2 TGTGCCAGCAGCTTAGCCGGGACAGGGGCTAACGAGCAGTACTTC CASSLAGTGANEQYF
TRBD1 . TRBJ1-5 TRBV6-6 TGTGCCAGCAGTTACGGACAGGGGGTTTATCAGCCCCAGCATTTT CASSYGQGVYQPQHF
. . TRBJ1-2 TRBV25-1 TGTGCCAGCAGTGAGGGATCCGGGTGGGACAAGAGGAATGGCTACACCTTC CASSEGSGWDKRNGYTF
. . TRBJ2-7 TRBV9 TGTGCCAGCAGCGAACAGCCATCCCCCGCCGAGCAGTACTTC CASSEQPSPAEQYF